The 8 T cell receptor beta chains below were found in one sample sequenced in a study of T-cell reconstitution after alpha-beta-depleted transplantation in children (dated by TCRdb to 2015 to 2016). Library creation used PCR. Sequencing relied on an Illumina HiSeq 2500. Molecular barcoding was employed in the preparation of TCR libraries, with unique molecular identifiers being used to normalize TCRbeta repertoire quantification. TCRdb passed the public sequencing reads through fastp at Q25 and MiXCR, retaining productive beta sequences. Rows with one shared CDR3 protein collapse into an entry with the most common genes and DNA. In all, the sample holds around 300,000 distinct CDR3 sequences, and around 20% of those were seen once. The ten largest clones add up to 11% of the sample. The treatment or condition label corresponds to: allogeneic hematopoietic cell transplantation with graft depleted of TCRalphabeta T cells and CD19 B cells.

This specimen consisted of PBMCs, mostly from graft donor cells, obtained 180 days after TCRalphabeta/CD19-depleted stem cell transplant. These receptors were taken from a male patient younger than 18 who had a stem cell transplant for acute lymphoblastic leukemia, so the T cells may come from the graft donor.

Worth noting for this clonotype: Just one base apart from a much larger clone, this may be a read error. The chain employs TRBV5-1 and TRBJ2-3; a weak D match, TRBD1 (5 bases). The CDR3 contains 15 residues. Germline CDR1 and CDR2: SGHRS and YFSETQ. CDR3 in DNA: TGCGGCAGCAGCTTGACCAGGGTTAGCACAGATACGCAGTATTTT. Protein product: CGSSLTRVSTDTQYF.

The rearrangement joins TRBV5-1 to TRBJ2-2; 12 bases line up with TRBD2. CDR3 length: 21 residues. The V and J ends lost 1 base and 3 bases, in that order; junction bases with no gene match: 16. Germline CDR1 reads SGHRS; CDR2 reads YFSETQ. The CDR3 spells CASSLWGLAGLRKTDTGELFF. As DNA, the CDR3 is TGCGCCAGCAGCTTGTGGGGACTAGCGGGCTTGAGAAAGACAGACACCGGGGAGCTGTTTTTT.

Turning to this clonotype: One end of the junction fails to match germline, which may point to a read error. The chain has TRBV29-1 and TRBJ2-1; weak D call: TRBD2 (6 bases). The germline V gene has CDR1 SQVTM and CDR2 ANQGSEA. The CDR3 sequence is 14 residues long. The CDR3 loop is CSVGRVSFYNAQFF. The CDR3 bases are TGCAGCGTTGGGAGGGTTAGCTTCTACAATGCGCAGTTCTTC.

The CDR3 here is CASRKNLGRASSGNTIYF. The CDR3 nucleotides read TGTGCCAGCAGAAAGAATCTGGGCAGGGCCAGCTCTGGAAACACCATATATTTT. The rearrangement links TRBV6-1 to TRBJ1-3; D possibly corresponds to TRBD1 (5 bases). The CDR3 runs to 18 residues. From germline, CDR1 is MNHNS and CDR2 SASEGT. V was clipped by 6 bases and J by 0 bases, with 21 bases between them.

This clonotype turned up a few times. J is TRBJ2-2 and V is TRBV7-3, with D tentatively TRBD2 (5 bases). Germline V gene sequence: CDR1 SGHTA, CDR2 FQGTGA. V was shortened by 5 bases and J by 4 bases, with 20 bases between the two germline ends. This CDR3 comprises 17 residues. The CDR3 region is CASSRTRASPGTGELFF. CDR3 nucleotides: TGTGCCAGCAGCCGAACCCGGGCTAGCCCGGGCACCGGGGAGCTGTTTTTT.

This clonotype was seen a few times. The V call is TRBV7-2, the J call TRBJ2-1, with TRBD1 identical over 7 bases. Germline trimming cut 5 bases from V and 3 bases from J; bases unmatched to any gene: 7. Germline V gene data show CDR1 as SGHTA and CDR2 as FQGNSA. CDR3 length equals 15 residues. DNA for the CDR3: TGTGCCAGCAGCCCATGGACAGGTGACTACAATGAGCAGTTCTTC. It translates to CASSPWTGDYNEQFF.

This clonotype was seen a few times. The chain is built from TRBV5-1 and TRBJ2-3; 13 bases map to TRBD2. The CDR3 contains 15 residues. CDR1 and CDR2 (germline): SGHRS, YFSETQ. Losses at the gene ends were 5 bases for V and 6 bases for J; bases not matched to a gene: 6. The CDR3 sequence is CASRSGLAGLDTQYF. The CDR3 DNA sequence: TGCGCCAGCAGGTCGGGACTAGCGGGATTGGATACGCAGTATTTT.

The chain has TRBV10-1 and TRBJ2-5; 9 nucleotides match TRBD1. CDR1 WNHNN and CDR2 SYGVQD come from the germline V gene (reference sequence). V lost 6 bases and J lost 5; bases outside the gene matches: 16. There are 17 residues in the CDR3. The CDR3 reads CASSAGTGFSGSETQYF. Written as DNA, the CDR3 is TGCGCCAGCAGCGCAGGGACAGGGTTTTCCGGATCGGAGACCCAGTACTTC.